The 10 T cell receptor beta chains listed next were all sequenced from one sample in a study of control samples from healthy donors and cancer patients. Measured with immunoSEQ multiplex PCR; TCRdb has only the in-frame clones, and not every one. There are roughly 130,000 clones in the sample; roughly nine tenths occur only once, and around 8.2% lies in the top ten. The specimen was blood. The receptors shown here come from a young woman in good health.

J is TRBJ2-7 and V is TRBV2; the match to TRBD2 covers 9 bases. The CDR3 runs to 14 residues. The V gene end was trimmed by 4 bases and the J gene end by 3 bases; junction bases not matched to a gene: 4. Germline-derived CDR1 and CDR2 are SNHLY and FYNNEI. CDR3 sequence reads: CASSGLAALYEQYF. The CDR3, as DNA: TGTGCCAGCAGTGGACTAGCGGCCCTCTACGAGCAGTACTTC.

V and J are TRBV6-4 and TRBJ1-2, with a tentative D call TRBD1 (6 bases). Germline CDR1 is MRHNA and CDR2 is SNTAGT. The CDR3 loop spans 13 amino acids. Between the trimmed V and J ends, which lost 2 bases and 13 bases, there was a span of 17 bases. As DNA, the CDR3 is TGTGCCAGCAGTGACCTTACCGGACAGCGGGCCACCTTC. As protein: CASSDLTGQRATF.

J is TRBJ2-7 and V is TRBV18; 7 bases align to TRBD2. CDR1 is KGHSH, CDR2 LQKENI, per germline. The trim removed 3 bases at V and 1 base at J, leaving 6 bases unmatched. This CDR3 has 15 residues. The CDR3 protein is CASSPLASGSYEQYF. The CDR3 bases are TGTGCCAGCTCACCGCTGGCTAGCGGATCCTACGAGCAGTACTTC.

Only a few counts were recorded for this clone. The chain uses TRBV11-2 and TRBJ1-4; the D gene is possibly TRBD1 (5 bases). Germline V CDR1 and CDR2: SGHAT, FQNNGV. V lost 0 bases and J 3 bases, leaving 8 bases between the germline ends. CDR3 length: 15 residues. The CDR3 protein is CASSLDRGPNEKLFF. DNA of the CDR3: TGTGCCAGCAGCTTAGACCGGGGACCTAATGAAAAACTGTTTTTT.

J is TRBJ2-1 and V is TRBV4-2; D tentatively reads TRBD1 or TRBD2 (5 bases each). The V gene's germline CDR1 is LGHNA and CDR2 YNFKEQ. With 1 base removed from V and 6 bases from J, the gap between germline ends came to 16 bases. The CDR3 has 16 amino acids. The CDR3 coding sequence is TGTGCCAGCAGCCAAGTTAACCGGGACCCCCTCAATGAGCAGTTCTTC. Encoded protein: CASSQVNRDPLNEQFF.

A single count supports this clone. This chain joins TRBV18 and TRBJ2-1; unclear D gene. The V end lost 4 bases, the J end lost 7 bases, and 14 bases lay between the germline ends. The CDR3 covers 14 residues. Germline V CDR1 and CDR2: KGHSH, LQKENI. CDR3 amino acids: CASSQANPINEQFF. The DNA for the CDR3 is TGTGCCAGCTCACAGGCTAACCCCATAAATGAGCAGTTCTTC.

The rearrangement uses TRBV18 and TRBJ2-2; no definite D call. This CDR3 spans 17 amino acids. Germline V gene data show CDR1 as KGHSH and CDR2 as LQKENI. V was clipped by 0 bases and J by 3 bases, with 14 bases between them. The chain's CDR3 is CASSPPSSEGYTGELFF. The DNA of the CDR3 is TGTGCCAGCTCACCACCCTCGAGCGAAGGGTACACCGGGGAGCTGTTTTTT.

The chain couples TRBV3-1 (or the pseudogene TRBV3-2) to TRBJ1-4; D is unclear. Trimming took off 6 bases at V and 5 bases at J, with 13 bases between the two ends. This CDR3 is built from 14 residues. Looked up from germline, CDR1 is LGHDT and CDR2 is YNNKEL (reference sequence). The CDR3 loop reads CASRAPGKNEKLFF. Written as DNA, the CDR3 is TGTGCCAGCAGAGCACCCGGGAAAAATGAAAAACTGTTTTTT.

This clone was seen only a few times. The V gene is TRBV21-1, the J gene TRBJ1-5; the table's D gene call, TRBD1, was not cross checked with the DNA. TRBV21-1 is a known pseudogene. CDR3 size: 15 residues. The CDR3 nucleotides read TGTGCCAGCAGCAAAGTGTACAATAGCAATCAGCCCCAGCATTTT. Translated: CASSKVYNSNQPQHF.

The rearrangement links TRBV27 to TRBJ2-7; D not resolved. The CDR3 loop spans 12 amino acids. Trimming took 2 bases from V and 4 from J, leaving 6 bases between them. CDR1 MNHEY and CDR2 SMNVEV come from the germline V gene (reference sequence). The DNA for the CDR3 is TGTGCCAGCAGTTTAATGGGATACGAGCAGTACTTC. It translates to CASSLMGYEQYF.